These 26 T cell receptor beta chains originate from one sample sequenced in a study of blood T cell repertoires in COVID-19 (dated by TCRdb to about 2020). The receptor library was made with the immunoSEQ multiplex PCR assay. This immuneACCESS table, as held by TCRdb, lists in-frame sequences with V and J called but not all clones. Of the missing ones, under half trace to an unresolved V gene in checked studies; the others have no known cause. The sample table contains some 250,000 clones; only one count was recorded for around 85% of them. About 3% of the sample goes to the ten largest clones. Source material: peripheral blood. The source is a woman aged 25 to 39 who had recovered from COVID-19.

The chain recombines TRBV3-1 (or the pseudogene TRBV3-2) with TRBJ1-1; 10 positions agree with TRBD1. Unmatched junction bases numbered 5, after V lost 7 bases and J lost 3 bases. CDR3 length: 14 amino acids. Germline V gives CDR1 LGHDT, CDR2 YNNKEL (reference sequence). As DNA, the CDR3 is TGTGCCAGCACCCGACAGGGGGCCTACACTGAAGCTTTCTTT. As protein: CASTRQGAYTEAFF.

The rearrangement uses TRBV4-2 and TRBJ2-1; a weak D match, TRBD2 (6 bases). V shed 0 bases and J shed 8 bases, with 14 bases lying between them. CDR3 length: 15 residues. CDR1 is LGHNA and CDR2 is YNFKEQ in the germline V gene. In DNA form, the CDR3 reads TGTGCCAGCAGCCAAGACCTAGCGACGGGGTATGAGCAGTTCTTC. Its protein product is CASSQDLATGYEQFF.

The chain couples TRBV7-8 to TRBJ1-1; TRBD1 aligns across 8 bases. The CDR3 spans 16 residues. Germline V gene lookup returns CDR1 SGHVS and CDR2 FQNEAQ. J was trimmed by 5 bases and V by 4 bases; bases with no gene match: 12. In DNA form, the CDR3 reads TGTGCCAGCAGCTACGACCAGGGGGCGCGTGCTACTGAAGCTTTCTTT. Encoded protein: CASSYDQGARATEAFF.

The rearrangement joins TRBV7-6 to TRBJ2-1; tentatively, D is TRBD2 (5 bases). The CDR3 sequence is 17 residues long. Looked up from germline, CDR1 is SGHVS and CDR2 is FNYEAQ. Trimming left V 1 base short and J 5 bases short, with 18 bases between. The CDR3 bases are TGTGCCAGCAGCTTAGGGGTGGCGGGTCGGTCCAACAATGAGCAGTTCTTC. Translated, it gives CASSLGVAGRSNNEQFF.

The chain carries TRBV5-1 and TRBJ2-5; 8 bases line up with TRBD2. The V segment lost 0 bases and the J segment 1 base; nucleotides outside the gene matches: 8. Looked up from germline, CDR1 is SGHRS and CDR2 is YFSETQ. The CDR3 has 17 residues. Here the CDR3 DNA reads TGCGCCAGCAGCTTGGCCTTGTTAGCGGGGAGCCAAGAGACCCAGTACTTC. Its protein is CASSLALLAGSQETQYF.

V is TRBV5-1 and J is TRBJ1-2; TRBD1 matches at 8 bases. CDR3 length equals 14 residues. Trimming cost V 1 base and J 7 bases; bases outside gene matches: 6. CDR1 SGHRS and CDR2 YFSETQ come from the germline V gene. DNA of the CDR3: TGCGCCAGCAGCTTGTCAGGACAGGGAGGTGGCTACACCTTC. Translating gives CASSLSGQGGGYTF. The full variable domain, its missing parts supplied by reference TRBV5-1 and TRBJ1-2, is KAGVTQTPRYLIKTRGQQVTLSCSPISGHRSVSWYQQTPGQGLQFLFEYFSETQRNKGNFPGRFSGRQFSNSRSEMNVSTLELGDSALYLCASSLSGQGGGYTFGSGTRLTVV.

CDR3 sequence (DNA): TGTGCCAGCAGTGAACGAGCGGGGGGGCCGAGTGAGCAGTTCTTC. Amino acid sequence: CASSERAGGPSEQFF. The J gene is TRBJ2-1, the V gene TRBV2, with 10 positions matching TRBD2. Germline V gene data show CDR1 as SNHLY and CDR2 as FYNNEI. CDR3 size: 15 residues. V lost 2 bases to trimming and J lost 9 bases; unmatched junction nucleotides: 7.

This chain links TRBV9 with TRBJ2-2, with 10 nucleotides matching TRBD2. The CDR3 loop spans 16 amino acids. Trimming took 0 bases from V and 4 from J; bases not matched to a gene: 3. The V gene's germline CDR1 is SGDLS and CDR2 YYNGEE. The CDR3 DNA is TGTGCCAGCAGCGTAGGTAGCGGGGGGTTCACCGGGGAGCTGTTTTTT. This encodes CASSVGSGGFTGELFF.

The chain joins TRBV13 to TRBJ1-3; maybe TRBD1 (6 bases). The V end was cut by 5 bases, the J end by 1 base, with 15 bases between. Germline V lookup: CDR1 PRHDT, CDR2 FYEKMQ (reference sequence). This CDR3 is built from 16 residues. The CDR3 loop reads CASSLPKGVSGNTIYF. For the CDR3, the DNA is TGTGCCAGCAGCCTCCCCAAGGGGGTTTCTGGAAACACCATATATTTT.

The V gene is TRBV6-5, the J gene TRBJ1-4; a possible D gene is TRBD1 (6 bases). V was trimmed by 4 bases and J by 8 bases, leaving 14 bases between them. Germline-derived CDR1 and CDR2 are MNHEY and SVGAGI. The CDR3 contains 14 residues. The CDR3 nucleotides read TGTGCCAGCAGTTCGGGGGGGCATGGGGAAAAACTGTTTTTT. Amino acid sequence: CASSSGGHGEKLFF.

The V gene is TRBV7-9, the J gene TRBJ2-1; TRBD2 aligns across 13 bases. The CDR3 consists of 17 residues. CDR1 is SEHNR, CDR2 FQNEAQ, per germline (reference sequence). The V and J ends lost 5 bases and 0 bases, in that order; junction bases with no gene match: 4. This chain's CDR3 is CASSQGLAGSSYNEQFF. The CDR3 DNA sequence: TGTGCCAGCAGCCAGGGACTAGCGGGGAGCTCCTACAATGAGCAGTTCTTC.

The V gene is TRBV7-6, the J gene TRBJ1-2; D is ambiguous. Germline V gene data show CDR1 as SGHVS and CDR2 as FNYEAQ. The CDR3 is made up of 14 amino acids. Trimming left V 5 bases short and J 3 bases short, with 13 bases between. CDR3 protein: CASSPYLVDYGYTF. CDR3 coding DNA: TGTGCCAGCAGCCCATACCTAGTGGACTATGGCTACACCTTC.

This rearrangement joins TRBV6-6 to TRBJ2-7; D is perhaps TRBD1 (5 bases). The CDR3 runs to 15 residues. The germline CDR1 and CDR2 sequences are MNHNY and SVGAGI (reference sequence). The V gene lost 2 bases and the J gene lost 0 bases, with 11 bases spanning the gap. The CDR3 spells CASSYDGASSYEQYF. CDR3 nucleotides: TGTGCCAGCAGTTACGATGGGGCCAGCTCCTACGAGCAGTACTTC.

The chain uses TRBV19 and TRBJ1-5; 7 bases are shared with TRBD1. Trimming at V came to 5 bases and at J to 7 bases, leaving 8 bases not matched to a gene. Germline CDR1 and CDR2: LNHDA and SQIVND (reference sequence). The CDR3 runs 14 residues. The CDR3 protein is CASSLQGLEQPQHF. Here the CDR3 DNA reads TGTGCCAGTAGTCTACAGGGGCTTGAACAGCCCCAGCATTTT.

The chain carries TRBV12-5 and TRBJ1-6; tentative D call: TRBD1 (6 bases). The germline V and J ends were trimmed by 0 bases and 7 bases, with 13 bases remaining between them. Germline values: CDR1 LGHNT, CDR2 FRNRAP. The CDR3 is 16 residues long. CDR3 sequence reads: CASGLVWTEPNSPLHF. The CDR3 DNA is TGTGCTAGTGGTTTGGTATGGACAGAACCCAATTCACCCCTCCACTTT.

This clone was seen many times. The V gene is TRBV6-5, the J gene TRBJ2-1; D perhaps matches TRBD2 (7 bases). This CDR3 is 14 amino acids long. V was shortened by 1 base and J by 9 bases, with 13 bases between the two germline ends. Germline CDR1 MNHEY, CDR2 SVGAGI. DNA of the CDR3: TGTGCCAGCAGTTACTACCGGGGGGCGGGTGAGCAGTTCTTC. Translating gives CASSYYRGAGEQFF.

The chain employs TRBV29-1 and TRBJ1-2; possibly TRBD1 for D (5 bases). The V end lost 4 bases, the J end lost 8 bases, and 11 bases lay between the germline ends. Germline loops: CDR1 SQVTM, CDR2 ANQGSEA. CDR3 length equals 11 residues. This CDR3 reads CSVVGGHGYTF. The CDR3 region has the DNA TGCAGCGTTGTGGGGGGTCACGGCTACACCTTC.

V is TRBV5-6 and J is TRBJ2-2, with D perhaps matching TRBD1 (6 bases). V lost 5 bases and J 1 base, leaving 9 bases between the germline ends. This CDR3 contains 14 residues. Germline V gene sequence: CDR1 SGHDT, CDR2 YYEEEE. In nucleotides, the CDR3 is TGTGCCAGCAGTCACAGGGAGAACACCGGGGAGCTGTTTTTT. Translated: CASSHRENTGELFF.

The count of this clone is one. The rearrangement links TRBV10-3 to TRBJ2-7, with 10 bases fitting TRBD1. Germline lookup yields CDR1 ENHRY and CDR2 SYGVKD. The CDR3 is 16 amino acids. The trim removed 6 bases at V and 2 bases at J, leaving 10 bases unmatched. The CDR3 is CAIRSPPGQGPYEQYF. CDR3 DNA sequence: TGTGCCATCAGGAGTCCCCCGGGACAGGGGCCCTACGAGCAGTACTTC.

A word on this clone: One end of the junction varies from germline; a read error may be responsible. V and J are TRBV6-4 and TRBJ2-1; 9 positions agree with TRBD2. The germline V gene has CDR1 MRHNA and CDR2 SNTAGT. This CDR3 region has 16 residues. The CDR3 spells CASTDGRGGQSNEQFF. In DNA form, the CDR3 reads TGTGCCAGCACTGACGGGCGGGGGGGCCAGAGCAATGAGCAGTTCTTC.

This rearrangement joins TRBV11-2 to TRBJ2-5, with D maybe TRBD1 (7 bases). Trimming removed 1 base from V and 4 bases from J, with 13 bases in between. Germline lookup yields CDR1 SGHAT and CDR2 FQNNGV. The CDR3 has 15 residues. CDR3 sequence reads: CASSLGQGGRETQYF. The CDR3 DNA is TGTGCCAGCAGCTTAGGACAGGGAGGTAGAGAGACCCAGTACTTC.

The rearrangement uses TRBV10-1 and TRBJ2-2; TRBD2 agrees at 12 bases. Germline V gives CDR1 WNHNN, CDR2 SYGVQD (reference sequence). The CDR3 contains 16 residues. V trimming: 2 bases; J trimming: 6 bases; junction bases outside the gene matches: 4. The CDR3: CASSESLAGGPGELFF. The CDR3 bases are TGCGCCAGCAGTGAGAGCCTAGCGGGGGGGCCCGGGGAGCTGTTTTTT.

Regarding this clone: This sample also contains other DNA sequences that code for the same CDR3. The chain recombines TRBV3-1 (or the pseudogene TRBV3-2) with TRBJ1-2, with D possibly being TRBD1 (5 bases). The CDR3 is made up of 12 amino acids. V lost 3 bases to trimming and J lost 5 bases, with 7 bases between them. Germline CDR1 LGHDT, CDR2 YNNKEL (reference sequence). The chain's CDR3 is CASSQAGYGYTF. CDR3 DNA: TGTGCCAGCAGCCAGGCAGGGTATGGCTACACCTTC.

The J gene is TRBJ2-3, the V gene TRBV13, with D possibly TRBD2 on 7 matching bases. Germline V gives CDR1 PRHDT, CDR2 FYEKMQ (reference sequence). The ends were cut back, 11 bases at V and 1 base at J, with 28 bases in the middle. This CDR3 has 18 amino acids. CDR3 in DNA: TGTGCCCGCTGCCTGGGGCTAGGGGGGGGGCGGGGCACAGATACGCAGTATTTT. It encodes CARCLGLGGGRGTDTQYF.

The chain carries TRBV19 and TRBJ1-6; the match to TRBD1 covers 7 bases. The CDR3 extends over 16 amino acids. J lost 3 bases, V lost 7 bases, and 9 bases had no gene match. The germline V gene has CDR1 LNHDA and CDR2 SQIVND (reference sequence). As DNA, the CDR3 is TGTGCCAGTATATGGGACAGACGATACTATAATTCACCCCTCCACTTT. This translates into CASIWDRRYYNSPLHF.

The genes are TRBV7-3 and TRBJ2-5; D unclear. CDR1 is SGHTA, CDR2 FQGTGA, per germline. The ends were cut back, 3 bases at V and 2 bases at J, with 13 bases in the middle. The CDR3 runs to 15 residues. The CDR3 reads CASSLSSGLQETQYF. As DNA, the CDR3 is TGTGCCAGCAGCTTGTCGTCAGGTCTACAAGAGACCCAGTACTTC.